This paragraph covers one TCR beta chain sequence. Its antigen is not identified. No DNA is given; TCRdb re-called the 5' RACE reads and lists each CDR3 protein once. In all, the sample yields hundreds of thousands of distinct CDR3 sequences. The data belong to a study of T cells expressing NK-cell markers. Study-wide results and caveats: For six donors, the dominant NKG2C+ clonotypes made up roughly 1.0-7.5% of their CD8+ T cells.

The sequenced sample consisted of blood T cells: a sorted CD56 or NKG2C T cell subset, CD4+ or CD8+ T cells, or bulk PBMC T cells (not recorded which). The receptor's source is a woman aged 18-70 years in good health.

The CDR3 here is CASSESAILGEKLFF. The rearrangement joins TRBV25-1 to TRBJ1-4. In germline, CDR1 is MGHDK, CDR2 SYGVNS. This CDR3 is built from 15 residues. Together with reference TRBV25-1 and TRBJ1-4, the CDR3 gives the full variable domain: EADIYQTPRYLVIGTGKKITLECSQTMGHDKMYWYQQDPGMELHLIHYSYGVNSTEKGDLSSESTVSRIRTEHFPLTLESARPSHTSQYLCASSESAILGEKLFFGSGTQLSVL.